This T cell receptor beta chain was retrieved from a study of control samples from healthy donors and cancer patients. Measured with immunoSEQ multiplex PCR; TCRdb has only the in-frame clones, and not every one. The sample has 170,000 or so clones, roughly 94% seen once; the top ten hold 1.3% to 1.5%. Per germline, CDR1 SNHLY and CDR2 FYNNEI. The CDR3 is 12 amino acids. V lost 10 bases, J lost 4 bases, and 5 bases stayed unmatched. The specimen was blood. This sequence was found in a woman aged 18-29 years in good health. The J gene is TRBJ2-7, the V gene TRBV2; 9 nucleotides align to TRBD2. This chain's CDR3 is CAIRGLAYEQYF. For the CDR3, the DNA is TGTGCCATACGGGGACTAGCATACGAGCAGTACTTC.